These 24 T cell receptor beta chains were all obtained from the same sample, sequenced in a study of T cell clonality in common variable immunodeficiency. Generated by immunoSEQ multiplex PCR, the TCRdb table keeps only in-frame clones and is missing some. The sample was found to contain approximately 42,000 clones, and every one recurs. The sequenced sample consisted of peripheral blood mononuclear cells. Receptor source: a person aged 18 to 75 in good health.

This clone was recorded many times. CDR3 amino acids: CASSTEETQYF. The DNA read from the CDR3 is TGTGCCAGCAGCACAGAAGAGACC. This rearrangement joins TRBV7-2 to TRBJ2-5; no firm D call. The read gets to within 3 residues of the CDR3 end, and the germline J gene fills in the rest. Germline CDR1 is SGHTA and CDR2 is FQGNSA. V was trimmed by 5 bases and J by 3 bases, leaving 4 bases between them. The CDR3 is made up of 11 amino acids.

This clone was found many times. Incomplete CDR3 DNA: TGTGCCAGCAGTGATCCCAGGGGGCGCGATAATTCACCC. It translates to CASSDPRGRDNSP. The entire CDR3 reads CASSDPRGRDNSPLHF. This chain connects TRBV6-1 to TRBJ1-6; 8 bases match TRBD1. The sequence runs out 3 residues before the end of the CDR3; the remainder is reconstructed from the germline J gene. Per germline, CDR1 MNHNS and CDR2 SASEGT. This CDR3 has 16 amino acids. J gave up 5 bases and V 3 bases, and 6 bases lay outside the gene matches.

This clone occurred many times. The CDR3 end lies 3 residues beyond the end of the read and is filled in from the germline J gene. The chain carries TRBV20-1 and TRBJ1-3; maybe TRBD1 (6 bases). This CDR3 region has 14 residues. Trimming pared 5 bases from V and 2 bases from J, leaving 13 bases between. The V gene's germline CDR1 is DFQATT and CDR2 SNEGSKA (reference sequence). Partial CDR3 DNA: TGCAGTGCTCGCCGCGGGGGCGCTGGAAACACC. It codes for CSARRGGAGNT. In full, the CDR3 reads CSARRGGAGNTIYF.

The table lists this clone with many counts. The read terminates 3 residues ahead of where the CDR3 ends, so the germline J gene completes it. The chain combines TRBV7-8 with TRBJ2-3, with 9 bases that match TRBD2. V lost 5 bases to trimming and J lost 6 bases; unmatched junction nucleotides: 12. CDR1 SGHVS and CDR2 FQNEAQ come from the germline V gene. The CDR3 is made up of 16 amino acids. The CDR3 loop reads CASSLTLASGEDTQYF. The sequenced CDR3 bases are TGTGCCAGCAGCCTTACGTTGGCTAGCGGGGAGGATACG.

This clone was observed many times. The CDR3 spells CAMARASTEAFF. CDR3 DNA (partial): TGTGCCATGGCCAGGGCCAGCACTGAA. The gene calls are TRBV30 and TRBJ1-1, with a weak D call TRBD1 (5 bases). Coverage ceases 3 residues before the CDR3 finishes, and the germline J gene fills in the end. Germline lookup yields CDR1 GTSNPN and CDR2 SVGIG (reference sequence). The CDR3 covers 12 residues. V dropped 8 bases and J dropped 4 bases, with 14 bases sitting between them.

This clone has at least ten counts. The read ends 3 residues early relative to the CDR3; the germline J gene fills the gap. The chain uses TRBV5-1 and TRBJ2-4, with TRBD2 as a possible D gene (6 bases). The V gene lost 6 bases and the J gene lost 1 base, with 11 bases spanning the gap. This CDR3 region has 14 residues. Germline CDR1 SGHRS, CDR2 YFSETQ. The CDR3 sequence is CASKSGGAKNIQYF. The part of the CDR3 DNA that was read is TGCGCCAGCAAAAGTGGGGGGGCCAAAAACATT.

This clone was seen many times. The sequenced CDR3 bases are TGTGCCAGCAGCCCCCTAGGGGGTTTCTACAATGAG. It is translated as CASSPLGGFYNE. The whole CDR3 protein reads CASSPLGGFYNEQFF. The rearrangement uses TRBV7-2 and TRBJ2-1; D perhaps matches TRBD1 (6 bases). The read halts 3 residues ahead of the CDR3 end, with the missing end drawn from the germline J gene. The CDR3 has 15 residues. Germline assignment: CDR1 SGHTA and CDR2 FQGNSA. With 5 bases removed from V and 3 bases from J, the gap between germline ends came to 14 bases.

This clone came up many times. The DNA ends 3 residues before the CDR3 does, and the rest of the CDR3 is filled in from the germline J gene. The J gene is TRBJ2-1, the V gene TRBV28, with D perhaps TRBD1 (6 bases). Germline CDR1 and CDR2: MDHEN and SYDVKM. V gave up 2 bases and J gave up 2 bases, with 7 bases separating them. This CDR3 is 14 amino acids long. The sequenced CDR3 bases are TGTGCCAGCAGTTTACGACAGGCCTACAATGAG. Translation: CASSLRQAYNE. From start to end, the CDR3 is CASSLRQAYNEQFF.

This clone was detected many times. The read terminates 3 residues before the CDR3 end, so the remaining end is supplied by the germline J gene. The J gene is TRBJ2-2, the V gene TRBV29-1, with 10 bases that match TRBD1. The ends lost 6 bases at V and 6 bases at J; junction bases unmatched: 7. CDR1 and CDR2 from the germline V gene are SQVTM and ANQGSEA. The CDR3 extends over 14 amino acids. The CDR3: CSVRTGGESGELFF. Partial CDR3 DNA: TGCAGCGTCCGGACAGGGGGGGAGTCCGGGGAG.

This clone was detected many times. From the germline J gene comes the end of the CDR3, since the read stops 3 residues before it. The chain couples TRBV4-1 to TRBJ2-7, with D unresolved. This CDR3 is built from 13 residues. Germline V gives CDR1 MGHRA, CDR2 YSYEKL. Trimming shortened V by 0 bases and J by 6 bases, and 9 bases separated the two germline ends. The CDR3: CASSQENFSEQYF. Partial CDR3 DNA: TGCGCCAGCAGCCAAGAGAACTTCTCCGAG.

In its sample, this clone was seen many times. The DNA ends 3 residues before the CDR3 does, and the rest of the CDR3 is filled in from the germline J gene. The chain employs TRBV29-1 and TRBJ1-2; TRBD1 matches 8 bases. Per germline, CDR1 SQVTM and CDR2 ANQGSEA. The length of the CDR3 is 12 residues. CDR3 residues: CSVEGQGHGYTF. The CDR3 bases that were read are TGCAGCGTTGAAGGACAGGGGCACGGC.

Details on this clone: The missing CDR3 end, 3 residues past where the read stops, is filled in from the germline J gene. This sequence joins TRBV19 and TRBJ1-2, with a tentative D call TRBD1 (6 bases). Germline V lookup: CDR1 LNHDA, CDR2 SQIVND (reference sequence). The CDR3 length is 16 residues. CDR3 residues: CASSPRGGLWGNDYTF. Partial CDR3 DNA: TGTGCCAGTAGTCCGAGGGGGGGTCTGTGGGGCAATGAC. Full variable domain (missing parts from reference TRBV19 and TRBJ1-2): DGGITQSPKYLFRKEGQNVTLSCEQNLNHDAMYWYRQDPGQGLRLIYYSQIVNDFQKGDIAEGYSVSREKKESFPLTVTSAQKNPTAFYLCASSPRGGLWGNDYTFGSGTRLTVV.

This clone was counted at least ten times. The CDR3 is cut off 3 residues early in the read; its end comes from the germline J gene. The rearrangement uses TRBV19 and TRBJ1-5; D gene uncertain. Germline V gene data show CDR1 as LNHDA and CDR2 as SQIVND (reference sequence). This CDR3 spans 15 amino acids. V was clipped by 5 bases and J by 0 bases, with 11 bases between them. Incomplete CDR3 DNA: TGTGCCAGTAGTGTCGGGGTTTATAGCAATCAGCCC. It translates to CASSVGVYSNQP. The CDR3 as a whole reads CASSVGVYSNQPQHF.

Comments on this clone: Sequencing ends 3 residues short of the CDR3 end; the germline J gene provides the rest. The chain is built from TRBV6-2 or TRBV6-3 and TRBJ2-7; no definite D call. The germline V gene has CDR1 MNHEY and CDR2 SVGEGT. Trimming removed 2 bases from V and 1 base from J, with 3 bases in between. The CDR3 runs to 12 residues. Partial CDR3 DNA: TGTGCCAGCAGTTACGCGTCCTACGAG. Protein: CASSYASYE. The entire CDR3 is CASSYASYEQYF.

This clone has ten or more counts. Read data end 3 residues before the CDR3 end; the end is taken from the germline J gene. The V gene is TRBV15, the J gene TRBJ2-3; the D gene is possibly TRBD2 (5 bases). This CDR3 has 12 amino acids. Germline V gene sequence: CDR1 LNHNV, CDR2 YYDKDF (reference sequence). CDR3 DNA, as far as it was read: TGTGCCACCAGTCTCGAGGGCCGGTCG. Protein: CATSLEGRS. The whole CDR3 protein reads CATSLEGRSQYF.

This clone was observed a handful of times. The read ends 3 residues shy of where the CDR3 ends; the end is completed using the germline J gene. The chain links TRBV7-6 to TRBJ2-1; 7 positions match TRBD1. Germline V gene data show CDR1 as SGHVS and CDR2 as FNYEAQ. CDR3 size: 15 residues. The V gene end was trimmed by 1 base and the J gene end by 8 bases; junction bases not matched to a gene: 8. This chain's CDR3 is CASSLGQGVVDEQFF. The CDR3 bases that were read are TGTGCCAGCAGCTTAGGACAGGGAGTTGTGGATGAG. The complete variable domain, with remaining parts taken from reference TRBV7-6 and TRBJ2-1, reads GAGVSQSPRYKVTKRGQDVALRCDPISGHVSLYWYRQALGQGPEFLTYFNYEAQQDKSGLPNDRFSAERPEGSISTLTIQRTEQRDSAMYRCASSLGQGVVDEQFFGPGTRLTVL.

This clone was seen at least ten times. The read ends 3 residues shy of where the CDR3 ends; the end is completed using the germline J gene. This chain links TRBV7-3 with TRBJ1-1; 7 positions agree with TRBD1. Germline V gene lookup returns CDR1 SGHTA and CDR2 FQGTGA. The CDR3 loop spans 15 amino acids. The J segment lost 0 bases and the V segment lost 1 base, leaving 2 bases of the junction unmatched. The sequenced CDR3 bases are TGTGCCAGCAGCTTAAGGGGACAGTTGAACACTGAA. Amino acids: CASSLRGQLNTE. The full CDR3 sequence reads CASSLRGQLNTEAFF.

This clone was counted ten times or more. The CDR3 protein is CASSSGTSGRSEQYF. Partial CDR3 DNA: TGTGCCAGCAGCTCCGGGACTAGCGGGAGGAGCGAG. The chain carries TRBV7-9 and TRBJ2-7; 15 nucleotides line up with TRBD2. The read ends 3 residues shy of where the CDR3 ends; the end is completed using the germline J gene. There are 15 residues in the CDR3. Germline V gene sequence: CDR1 SEHNR, CDR2 FQNEAQ (reference sequence). The junction had 4 bases not matched to a gene; V was cut back by 4 bases and J by 6 bases.

This clone came up many times. The read comes to an end 3 residues before the CDR3 does, leaving the germline J gene to fill in the end. The chain links TRBV2 to TRBJ2-7; 7 bases map to TRBD1. Germline V CDR1 and CDR2: SNHLY, FYNNEI. This CDR3 region has 15 residues. With V trimmed by 0 bases and J by 0 bases, 2 bases remained unmatched. Partial CDR3 DNA: TGTGCCAGCAGTGAAGCCAGGGGGAACTCCTACGAG. Amino acid sequence: CASSEARGNSYE. The full CDR3 is CASSEARGNSYEQYF.

This clone was seen at least ten times. The read comes to an end 3 residues before the CDR3 does, leaving the germline J gene to fill in the end. The chain combines TRBV7-9 with TRBJ2-2; TRBD1 matches at 7 bases. The junction had 2 bases not matched to a gene; V was cut back by 5 bases and J by 2 bases. The V gene's germline CDR1 is SEHNR and CDR2 FQNEAQ (reference sequence). This CDR3 comprises 14 residues. The part of the CDR3 DNA that was read is TGTGCCAGCAGCCGGGACAGTAACACCGGGGAG. It yields the protein CASSRDSNTGE. The CDR3 reads in full as CASSRDSNTGELFF.

Many counts were recorded for this clone. The CDR3 end falls 3 residues outside the read, so it is completed with the germline J gene. V and J are TRBV13 and TRBJ2-2, with 11 nucleotides matching TRBD2. The length of the CDR3 is 16 residues. V lost 5 bases to trimming and J lost 3 bases; unmatched junction nucleotides: 5. The germline CDR1 and CDR2 sequences are PRHDT and FYEKMQ (reference sequence). CDR3 DNA (partial): TGTGCCAGCAGCACCGGGACTAGCGGATACACCGGGGAG. It codes for CASSTGTSGYTGE. The full CDR3 protein reads CASSTGTSGYTGELFF. The full variable domain, with the rest looked up from reference TRBV13 and TRBJ2-2, is AAGVIQSPRHLIKEKRETATLKCYPIPRHDTVYWYQQGPGQDPQFLISFYEKMQSDKGSIPDRFSAQQFSDYHSELNMSSLELGDSALYFCASSTGTSGYTGELFFGEGSRLTVL.

In regard to this clone: From the germline J gene comes the end of the CDR3, since the read stops 3 residues before it. The chain has TRBV7-8 and TRBJ2-7; 7 nucleotides match TRBD2. The CDR3 spans 15 residues. In germline, CDR1 is SGHVS, CDR2 FQNEAQ. With 4 bases clipped from V and 5 bases from J, the junction kept 11 bases outside the gene matches. The DNA read from the CDR3 is TGTGCCAGCAGCTACCCAGCCGCGGGAGAAGACGAG. Translated, it gives CASSYPAAGEDE. The complete CDR3 sequence is CASSYPAAGEDEQYF.

This clone was seen ten or more times. The observed sequence ends 3 residues before the CDR3 terminus, with the missing tail filled in from the germline J gene. The chain combines TRBV6-2 or TRBV6-3 with TRBJ2-1; 9 bases are a match to TRBD2. J was trimmed by 4 bases and V by 6 bases; bases with no gene match: 7. Germline CDR1 reads MNHEY; CDR2 reads SVGEGT. This CDR3 contains 15 residues. The CDR3 region is CASSFLAGTYNEQFF. CDR3 bases read: TGTGCCAGCAGCTTTCTAGCGGGAACTTACAATGAG.

Ten or more counts support this clone. Sequencing ends 3 residues short of the CDR3 end; the germline J gene provides the rest. V is TRBV2 and J is TRBJ1-2; unclear D gene. Germline V CDR1 and CDR2: SNHLY, FYNNEI. Trimming took 7 bases from V and 4 from J, leaving 13 bases between them. CDR3 length: 13 residues. CDR3 protein: CASTPWAFYGYTF. The sequenced CDR3 bases are TGTGCCAGCACCCCTTGGGCCTTCTATGGC.